This passage covers 30 T cell receptor beta chains from one sample sequenced in a study of post-analysis software for immune sequencing data. Built from TCR beta cDNA, the libraries had unique molecular identifiers in them. TCRdb fed the PCR reads into MiXCR, producing one record per CDR3 protein. This table has 740,000 or so distinct CDR3 sequences, around 50% appearing once. Antigen specificity for these receptors is unknown. Study findings and constraints: Included in a set of about five TRBV segments more frequent in patients than controls were TRBV5-6, TRBV5-1 and TRBV20-1.

Sample: blood. The source is a girl aged 10-17 years with multiple sclerosis.

This clonotype was picked up a small number of times. The rearrangement uses TRBV7-2 and TRBJ1-1; possibly TRBD1 for D (6 bases). The V gene lost 4 bases and the J gene lost 4 bases, with 13 bases spanning the gap. CDR1 is SGHTA and CDR2 is FQGNSA in the germline V gene. The CDR3 loop spans 14 amino acids. CDR3 region: CASSWNRAVTEAFF. DNA of the CDR3: TGTGCCAGCAGCTGGAACAGGGCGGTCACTGAAGCTTTCTTT. Supplemented by reference TRBV7-2 and TRBJ1-1, the full variable domain reads GAGVSQSPSNKVTEKGKDVELRCDPISGHTALYWYRQSLGQGLEFLIYFQGNSAPDKSGLPSDRFSAERTGGSVSTLTIQRTQQEDSAVYLCASSWNRAVTEAFFGQGTRLTVV.

In this sample, this clonotype turned up a few times. The chain is built from TRBV5-1 and TRBJ2-7; 11 bases line up with TRBD2. The CDR3 length is 16 residues. The germline V gene encodes CDR1 SGHRS and CDR2 YFSETQ. The junction had 5 bases not matched to a gene; V was cut back by 1 base and J by 2 bases. CDR3 nucleotides: TGCGCCAGCAGCTTGTCGATAGCGGGAGGGACCTACGAGCAGTACTTC. Translation gives CASSLSIAGGTYEQYF.

This clonotype showed up just a few times. The CDR3 DNA reads as TGTGCCAGCAGCCAAGATCGGGGACTCCAAGAGACCCAGTACTTC. It codes for CASSQDRGLQETQYF. This sequence joins TRBV3-1 and TRBJ2-5; TRBD2 might be the D (6 bases). The V gene's germline CDR1 is LGHDT and CDR2 YNNKEL (reference sequence). Trimming took off 0 bases at V and 1 base at J, with 9 bases between the two ends. This CDR3 is built from 15 residues.

J is TRBJ1-1 and V is TRBV12-3 or TRBV12-4; 8 bases line up with TRBD1. Losses at the gene ends were 3 bases for V and 0 bases for J; bases not matched to a gene: 6. This CDR3 region has 16 residues. CDR3 in amino acids: CASSLDRAPMNTEAFF. Here the CDR3 DNA reads TGTGCCAGCAGTTTGGACAGGGCACCTATGAACACTGAAGCTTTCTTT.

The chain joins TRBV11-2 to TRBJ2-1; tentative D call: TRBD2 (5 bases). The length of the CDR3 is 16 residues. Germline V lookup: CDR1 SGHAT, CDR2 FQNNGV. V was clipped by 5 bases and J by 5 bases, with 19 bases between them. CDR3 in amino acids: CASSLGRKGEDNEQFF. The CDR3 bases are TGTGCCAGCAGCCTGGGTCGCAAGGGAGAAGACAATGAGCAGTTCTTC.

As concerns this clonotype: At one end the junction does not follow the germline gene, possibly because of a read error. The chain is built from TRBV7-7 and TRBJ2-3; D call uncertain. The CDR3 has 15 amino acids. Germline V gene data show CDR1 as SSHAT and CDR2 as FNYEAQ (reference sequence). The CDR3 reads CANSVSPLGTDTQYF. The CDR3 DNA is TGTGCCAACAGCGTATCCCCCCTGGGCACAGATACGCAGTATTTT.

This chain joins TRBV12-3 or TRBV12-4 and TRBJ1-1; 9 nucleotides agree with TRBD1. The ends lost 5 bases at V and 1 base at J; junction bases unmatched: 5. The CDR3 is 15 amino acids. CDR3 DNA sequence: TGTGCCAGCAGTCCTACGGGACAGGGGAACACTGAAGCTTTCTTT. The encoded protein is CASSPTGQGNTEAFF.

The chain has TRBV27 and TRBJ2-5, with 7 positions matching TRBD2. Germline CDR1 MNHEY, CDR2 SMNVEV (reference sequence). There are 15 residues in the CDR3. The trim removed 4 bases at V and 11 bases at J, leaving 16 bases unmatched. In DNA, the CDR3 is TGTGCCAGCAGTTCCCGTCAGGCGGGACTAACCCGGCAGTACTTC. It encodes CASSSRQAGLTRQYF.

This clonotype was recorded a few times. The chain links TRBV27 to TRBJ2-3; no firm D call. Deletions cut 3 bases from V and 0 bases from J, with 13 bases between. Germline CDR1 and CDR2: MNHEY and SMNVEV (reference sequence). The CDR3 is 16 residues long. CDR3 coding DNA: TGTGCCAGCAGTTTTGAACCACCTCCTAGCACAGATACGCAGTATTTT. Translation gives CASSFEPPPSTDTQYF.

This clonotype was seen only a few times. This sequence joins TRBV3-1 and TRBJ1-6, with a weak D call TRBD1 (5 bases). Germline V gene data show CDR1 as LGHDT and CDR2 as YNNKEL (reference sequence). V lost 0 bases, J lost 9 bases, and 12 bases lay in between. There are 15 residues in the CDR3. The CDR3 reads CASSQDVGRVSPLHF. The CDR3 DNA sequence: TGTGCCAGCAGCCAAGATGTGGGCAGGGTTTCACCCCTCCACTTT.

This clonotype appeared a few times. The chain couples TRBV29-1 to TRBJ2-4; D is ambiguous. The ends were cut back, 1 base at V and 9 bases at J, with 13 bases in the middle. The germline V gene has CDR1 SQVTM and CDR2 ANQGSEA. The CDR3 covers 13 residues. Here the CDR3 reads CSVEGASESIQYF. CDR3 nucleotides: TGCAGCGTTGAAGGTGCGAGCGAAAGCATTCAGTACTTC.

The CDR3 DNA sequence: TGCAGCGTTGAGGTACACAGGGGGCAAGATGGCTACACCTTC. Its protein product is CSVEVHRGQDGYTF. This chain joins TRBV29-1 and TRBJ1-2, with TRBD1 identical over 9 bases. The CDR3 is made up of 14 amino acids. V was clipped by 3 bases and J by 6 bases; unmatched bases: 8. Germline-derived CDR1 and CDR2 are SQVTM and ANQGSEA.

The chain combines TRBV7-9 with TRBJ2-7, with D possibly being TRBD1 or TRBD2 (5 bases each). Germline CDR1 SEHNR, CDR2 FQNEAQ (reference sequence). This CDR3 comprises 14 residues. Trimming removed 3 bases at V and 0 bases at J, with 9 bases between. The CDR3: CASSFIGGSYEQYF. The CDR3 coding sequence is TGTGCCAGCAGCTTCATTGGGGGCTCCTACGAGCAGTACTTC. The variable domain in full, with the rest retrieved from reference TRBV7-9 and TRBJ2-7, is DTGVSQNPRHKITKRGQNVTFRCDPISEHNRLYWYRQTLGQGPEFLTYFQNEAQLEKSRLLSDRFSAERPKGSFSTLEIQRTEQGDSAMYLCASSFIGGSYEQYFGPGTRLTVT.

This clonotype has only a few counts. The rearrangement joins TRBV5-6 to TRBJ2-3, with D possibly TRBD1 on 6 matching bases. This CDR3 comprises 15 residues. Deletions cut 4 bases from V and 2 bases from J, with 14 bases between. CDR1 and CDR2 from the germline V gene are SGHDT and YYEEEE. The CDR3 DNA reads TGTGCCAGCAGCCTCGATTTGGGGGCCACAGATACGCAGTATTTT. Translation: CASSLDLGATDTQYF.

The CDR3 spells CASSPHRGSGANVLTF. The CDR3 DNA follows: TGTGCCAGCAGTCCCCACCGGGGCTCTGGGGCCAACGTCCTGACTTTC. The chain recombines TRBV6-2 or TRBV6-3 with TRBJ2-6; tentative D call: TRBD2 (5 bases). The length of the CDR3 is 16 residues. V was cut by 5 bases and J by 0 bases, with 11 bases left in between. Germline V gene data show CDR1 as MNHEY and CDR2 as SVGEGT.

This chain links TRBV7-9 with TRBJ2-1, with TRBD2 identical over 8 bases. From germline, CDR1 is SEHNR and CDR2 FQNEAQ (reference sequence). J gave up 7 bases and V 4 bases, and 6 bases lay outside the gene matches. This CDR3 contains 14 residues. The CDR3 region is CASSSSGSSNEQFF. The CDR3 nucleotides are TGTGCCAGCAGCTCCAGCGGGAGTAGTAATGAGCAGTTCTTC. The entire variable domain, with the rest obtained from reference TRBV7-9 and TRBJ2-1, is as follows: DTGVSQNPRHKITKRGQNVTFRCDPISEHNRLYWYRQTLGQGPEFLTYFQNEAQLEKSRLLSDRFSAERPKGSFSTLEIQRTEQGDSAMYLCASSSSGSSNEQFFGPGTRLTVL.

This clonotype was counted a few times. The chain links TRBV9 to TRBJ2-7; D might be TRBD2 (5 bases). This CDR3 comprises 14 residues. V was trimmed by 4 bases and J by 2 bases, leaving 13 bases between them. Germline V gene lookup returns CDR1 SGDLS and CDR2 YYNGEE. The CDR3 protein is CASSPPRATYEQYF. CDR3 nucleotide sequence: TGTGCCAGCAGCCCCCCGAGGGCTACCTACGAGCAGTACTTC.

The chain carries TRBV12-3 or TRBV12-4 and TRBJ1-1; D not resolved. The CDR3 contains 15 residues. Trimming removed 6 bases from V and 5 bases from J, with 19 bases in between. CDR3 sequence: CASSYQRGARTEAFF. CDR3 sequence (DNA): TGTGCCAGCAGCTATCAGAGAGGCGCTAGGACTGAAGCTTTCTTT.

This clonotype was seen a handful of times. This sequence joins TRBV6-5 and TRBJ1-2; D remains ambiguous. The CDR3 loop spans 14 amino acids. V gave up 0 bases and J gave up 2 bases, with 7 bases separating them. The germline gives CDR1 MNHEY, CDR2 SVGAGI. The CDR3 reads CASSYSRLNYGYTF. The DNA of the CDR3 is TGTGCCAGCAGTTACTCGAGGCTGAACTATGGCTACACCTTC.

This chain joins TRBV14 and TRBJ2-1; no reliable D call. The CDR3 spans 17 residues. Looked up from germline, CDR1 is SGHDN and CDR2 is FVKESK. The V end was cut by 0 bases, the J end by 2 bases, with 14 bases between. CDR3 in DNA: TGTGCCAGCAGCCAAGATTACGGTCTGGGGACCTACAATGAGCAGTTCTTC. Its protein is CASSQDYGLGTYNEQFF.

This clonotype was picked up a small number of times. V and J are TRBV7-3 and TRBJ2-6, with D maybe TRBD1 (5 bases). Trimming left V 2 bases short and J 0 bases short, with 8 bases between. The CDR3 has 16 amino acids. Looked up from germline, CDR1 is SGHTA and CDR2 is FQGTGA. DNA of the CDR3: TGTGCCAGCAGCTTACCAGGGCGCTCTGGGGCCAACGTCCTGACTTTC. This sequence encodes CASSLPGRSGANVLTF.

This clonotype was found a few times. V gene TRBV5-6 combines with J gene TRBJ2-5, with 13 positions matching TRBD2. The J call could be wrong; TRBJ2-7 is a better fit for the DNA end. The germline V gene encodes CDR1 SGHDT and CDR2 YYEEEE. The CDR3 contains 15 residues. The CDR3 DNA follows: TGTGCCAGCAGCTTCGGGACTAGCGGGATCTACGAGCAGTACTTC. This gives the protein CASSFGTSGIYEQYF.

The rearrangement joins TRBV9 to TRBJ2-7; TRBD1 matches at 7 bases. Germline trimming cut 1 base from V and 6 bases from J; bases unmatched to any gene: 7. The CDR3 has 14 amino acids. The germline V gene has CDR1 SGDLS and CDR2 YYNGEE. The CDR3 here is CASSVMDRTGEQYF. CDR3 in DNA: TGTGCCAGCAGCGTAATGGACAGGACCGGCGAGCAGTACTTC. Filled out from reference TRBV9 and TRBJ2-7, the complete variable domain reads DSGVTQTPKHLITATGQRVTLRCSPRSGDLSVYWYQQSLDQGLQFLIQYYNGEERAKGNILERFSAQQFPDLHSELNLSSLELGDSALYFCASSVMDRTGEQYFGPGTRLTVT.

This chain connects TRBV18 to TRBJ2-1; D may match TRBD1 or TRBD2 (5 bases each). Germline CDR1 is KGHSH and CDR2 is LQKENI. The CDR3 is made up of 17 amino acids. The germline V and J ends were trimmed by 5 bases and 4 bases, with 21 bases remaining between them. The DNA of the CDR3 is TGTGCCAGCTCAGCTATCCTCCGGGACCCAAGTTACAATGAGCAGTTCTTC. It translates to CASSAILRDPSYNEQFF.

The rearrangement links TRBV2 to TRBJ2-5, with unresolved D. Germline CDR1 is SNHLY and CDR2 is FYNNEI. Trimming removed 3 bases at V and 0 bases at J, with 2 bases between. The CDR3 spans 12 residues. CDR3 sequence: CASSDDQETQYF. In DNA, the CDR3 is TGTGCCAGCAGTGACGACCAAGAGACCCAGTACTTC.

This clonotype was counted ten times or more. The rearrangement joins TRBV6-1 to TRBJ2-1, with D possibly being TRBD2 (6 bases). Germline V lookup: CDR1 MNHNS, CDR2 SASEGT. The ends were cut back, 0 bases at V and 0 bases at J, with 6 bases in the middle. This CDR3 comprises 15 residues. The CDR3 sequence: CASSEADYSYNEQFF. CDR3 DNA sequence: TGTGCCAGCAGTGAAGCGGACTACTCCTACAATGAGCAGTTCTTC.

This clonotype was seen a few times. The chain carries TRBV4-1 and TRBJ1-2; 7 bases map to TRBD1. Trimming at V came to 0 bases and at J to 5 bases, leaving 9 bases not matched to a gene. The germline CDR1 and CDR2 sequences are MGHRA and YSYEKL. The CDR3 covers 16 residues. Here the CDR3 DNA reads TGCGCCAGCAGCCAAGATCTAAGGACAGGCGCTTATGGCTACACCTTC. Translated: CASSQDLRTGAYGYTF.

This clonotype was picked up a small number of times. The CDR3 loop is CASSKEGGRGDSYEQYF. In DNA, the CDR3 is TGTGCCAGCAGCAAAGAGGGAGGCAGGGGGGACTCCTACGAGCAGTACTTC. The chain uses TRBV21-1 and TRBJ2-7; TRBD1 is taken as the D call from the table, unchecked against the DNA. TRBV21-1 has pseudogene status. The CDR3 contains 17 residues.

The chain couples TRBV5-1 to TRBJ2-7; D gene ambiguous. Looked up from germline, CDR1 is SGHRS and CDR2 is YFSETQ. V lost 1 base, J lost 1 base, and 12 bases lay in between. This CDR3 has 15 amino acids. The DNA for the CDR3 is TGCGCCAGCAGCTTGAGAGGCCAACCTTCCTACGAGCAGTACTTC. It translates to CASSLRGQPSYEQYF. The whole variable domain, remainder taken from reference TRBV5-1 and TRBJ2-7, is KAGVTQTPRYLIKTRGQQVTLSCSPISGHRSVSWYQQTPGQGLQFLFEYFSETQRNKGNFPGRFSGRQFSNSRSEMNVSTLELGDSALYLCASSLRGQPSYEQYFGPGTRLTVT.

CDR3 DNA sequence: TGCAGTGCCACAGACAGGTCCACAGATACGCAGTATTTT. As protein: CSATDRSTDTQYF. The gene calls are TRBV20-1 and TRBJ2-3; D possibly corresponds to TRBD1 (6 bases). The V gene lost 6 bases and the J gene lost 2 bases, with 12 bases spanning the gap. Germline-derived CDR1 and CDR2 are DFQATT and SNEGSKA (reference sequence). The CDR3 is 13 residues long.